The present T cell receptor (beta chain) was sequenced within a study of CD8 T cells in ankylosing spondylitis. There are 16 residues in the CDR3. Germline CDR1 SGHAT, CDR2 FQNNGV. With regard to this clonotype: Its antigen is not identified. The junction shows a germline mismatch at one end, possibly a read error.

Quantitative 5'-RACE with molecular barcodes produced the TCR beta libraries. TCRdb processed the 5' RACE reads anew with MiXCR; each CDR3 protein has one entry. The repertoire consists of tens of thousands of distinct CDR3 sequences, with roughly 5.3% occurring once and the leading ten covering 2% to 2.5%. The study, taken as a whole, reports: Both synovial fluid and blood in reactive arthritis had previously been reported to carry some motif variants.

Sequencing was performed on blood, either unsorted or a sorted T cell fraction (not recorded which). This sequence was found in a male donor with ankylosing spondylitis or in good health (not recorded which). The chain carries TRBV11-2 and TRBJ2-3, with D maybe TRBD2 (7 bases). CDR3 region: CANSSEGGRKTDTQYF. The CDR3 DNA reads TGTGCCAACAGCTCCGAGGGGGGGAGGAAGACAGATACGCAGTATTTT.